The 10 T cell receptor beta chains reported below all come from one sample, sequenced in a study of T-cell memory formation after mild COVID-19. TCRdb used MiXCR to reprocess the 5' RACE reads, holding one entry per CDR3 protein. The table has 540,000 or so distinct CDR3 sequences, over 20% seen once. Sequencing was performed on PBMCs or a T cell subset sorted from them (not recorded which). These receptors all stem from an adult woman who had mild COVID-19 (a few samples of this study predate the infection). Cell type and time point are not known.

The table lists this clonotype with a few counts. The DNA of the CDR3 is TGCAGTGCCCAAAACAGGGGTTCTAGCTACGAGCAGTACTTC. Translated, it gives CSAQNRGSSYEQYF. This rearrangement joins TRBV20-1 to TRBJ2-7, with 7 positions matching TRBD1. The CDR3 covers 14 residues. V shed 6 bases and J 3 bases; nucleotides not matched to a gene: 11. CDR1 is DFQATT, CDR2 SNEGSKA, per germline (reference sequence).

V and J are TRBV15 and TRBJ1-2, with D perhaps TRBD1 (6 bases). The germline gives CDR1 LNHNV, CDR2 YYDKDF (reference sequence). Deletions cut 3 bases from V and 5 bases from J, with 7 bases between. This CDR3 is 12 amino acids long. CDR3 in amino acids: CATSRDSYGYTF. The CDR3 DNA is TGTGCCACCAGCAGGGACAGTTATGGCTACACCTTC. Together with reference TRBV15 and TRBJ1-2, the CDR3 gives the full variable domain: DAMVIQNPRYQVTQFGKPVTLSCSQTLNHNVMYWYQQKSSQAPKLLFHYYDKDFNNEADTPDNFQSRRPNTSFCFLDIRSPGLGDTAMYLCATSRDSYGYTFGSGTRLTVV.

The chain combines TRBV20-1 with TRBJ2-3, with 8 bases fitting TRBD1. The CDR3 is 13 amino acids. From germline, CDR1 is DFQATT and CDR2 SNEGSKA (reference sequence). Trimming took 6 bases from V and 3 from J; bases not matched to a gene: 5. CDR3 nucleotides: TGCAGTGCCGAAGGACAGGGAACAGATACGCAGTATTTT. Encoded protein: CSAEGQGTDTQYF.

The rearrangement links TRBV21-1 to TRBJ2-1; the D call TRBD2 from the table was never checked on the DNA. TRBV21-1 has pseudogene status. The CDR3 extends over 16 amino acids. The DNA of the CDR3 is TGTGCCAGCAGCGCACCGGGACTAGCGGGAAACAATGAGCAGTTCTTC. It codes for CASSAPGLAGNNEQFF.

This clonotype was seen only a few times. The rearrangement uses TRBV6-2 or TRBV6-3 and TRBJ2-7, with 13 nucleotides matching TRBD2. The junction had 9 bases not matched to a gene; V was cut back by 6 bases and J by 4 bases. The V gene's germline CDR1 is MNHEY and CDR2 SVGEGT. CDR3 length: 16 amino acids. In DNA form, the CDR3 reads TGTGCCAGCAGAATACCGGGACTAGCGGGACCTTACGAGCAGTACTTC. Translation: CASRIPGLAGPYEQYF.

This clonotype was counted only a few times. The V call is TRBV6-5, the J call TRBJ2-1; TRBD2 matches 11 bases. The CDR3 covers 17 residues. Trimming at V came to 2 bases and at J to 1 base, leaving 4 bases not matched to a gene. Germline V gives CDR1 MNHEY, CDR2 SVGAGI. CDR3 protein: CASSYQLAGGSYNEQFF. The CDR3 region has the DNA TGTGCCAGCAGTTACCAGCTAGCGGGAGGATCCTACAATGAGCAGTTCTTC.

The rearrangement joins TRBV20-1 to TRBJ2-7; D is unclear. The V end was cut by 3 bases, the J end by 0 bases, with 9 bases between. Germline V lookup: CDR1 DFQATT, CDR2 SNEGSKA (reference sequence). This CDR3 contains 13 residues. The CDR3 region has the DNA TGCAGTGCTAGCCCCGCTAACTCCTACGAGCAGTACTTC. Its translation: CSASPANSYEQYF.

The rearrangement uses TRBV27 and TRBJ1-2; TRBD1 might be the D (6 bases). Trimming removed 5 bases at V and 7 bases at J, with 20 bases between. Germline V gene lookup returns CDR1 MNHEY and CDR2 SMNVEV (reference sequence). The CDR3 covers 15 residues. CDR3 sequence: CASSPTQGRGSGYTF. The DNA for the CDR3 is TGTGCCAGCAGTCCAACACAGGGAAGGGGATCTGGCTACACCTTC.

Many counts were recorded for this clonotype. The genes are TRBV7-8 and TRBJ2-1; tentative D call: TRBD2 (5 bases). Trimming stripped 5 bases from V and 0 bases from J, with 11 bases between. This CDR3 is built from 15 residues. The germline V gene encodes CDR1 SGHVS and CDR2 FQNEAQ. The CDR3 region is CASSPDLSSYNEQFF. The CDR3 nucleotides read TGTGCCAGCAGCCCGGACTTGAGCTCCTACAATGAGCAGTTCTTC.

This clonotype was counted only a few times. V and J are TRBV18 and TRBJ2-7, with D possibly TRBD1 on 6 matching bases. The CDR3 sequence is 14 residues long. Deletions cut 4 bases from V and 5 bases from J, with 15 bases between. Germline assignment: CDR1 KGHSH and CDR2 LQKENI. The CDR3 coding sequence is TGTGCCAGCTCACTTAAATCACAGGGTAACGAGCAGTACTTC. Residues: CASSLKSQGNEQYF.